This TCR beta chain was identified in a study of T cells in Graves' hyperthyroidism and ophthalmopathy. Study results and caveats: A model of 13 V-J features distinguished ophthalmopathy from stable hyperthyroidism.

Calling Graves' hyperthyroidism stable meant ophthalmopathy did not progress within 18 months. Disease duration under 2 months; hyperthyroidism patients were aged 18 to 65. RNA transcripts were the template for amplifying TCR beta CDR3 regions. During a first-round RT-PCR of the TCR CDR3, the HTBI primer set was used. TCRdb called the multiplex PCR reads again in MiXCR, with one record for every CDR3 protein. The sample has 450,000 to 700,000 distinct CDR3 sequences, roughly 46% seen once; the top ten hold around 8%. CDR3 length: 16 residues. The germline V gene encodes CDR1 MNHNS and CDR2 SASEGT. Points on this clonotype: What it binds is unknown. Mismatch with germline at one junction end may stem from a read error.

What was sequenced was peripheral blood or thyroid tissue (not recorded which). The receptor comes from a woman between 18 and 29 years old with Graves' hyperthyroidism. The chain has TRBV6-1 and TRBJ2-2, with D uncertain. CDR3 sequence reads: CASSEFGVYDTEELFF. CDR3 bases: TGTGCCAGCAGTGAATTTGGGGTGTACGACACCGAGGAGCTGTTTTTT.